This T cell receptor beta chain was recovered during a study of shared clonotypes between healthy human individuals. Germline assignment: CDR1 SGHTA and CDR2 FQGTGA. Trimming shortened V by 4 bases and J by 7 bases, and 16 bases separated the two germline ends. The CDR3 loop spans 15 amino acids. Using immunoSEQ multiplex PCR, the repertoire was profiled, and TCRdb retains in-frame clones only, with some absent. The sample includes over 1.5 million clones, 95% to 99% of them seen just once. Comment on this clone: The target antigen is unknown.

Study-wide points: Clonotypes which were not shared had lower generation probabilities than clonotypes that all four donors shared. A small donor pool kept down the genetic and exposure-history diversity that was represented.

The rearrangement links TRBV7-3 to TRBJ2-2, with D possibly being TRBD1 (6 bases). Sequenced: naive CD4+ T cells sorted from blood. Subset: CD45RA+ positively selected. The TCR comes from a man younger than 45 in good health. CDR3 sequence reads: CASSSTGSQFGELFF. Here the CDR3 DNA reads TGTGCCAGCAGCTCTACAGGGAGCCAATTCGGGGAGCTGTTTTTT. Together with reference TRBV7-3 and TRBJ2-2, the CDR3 gives the full variable domain: GAGVSQTPSNKVTEKGKYVELRCDPISGHTALYWYRQSLGQGPEFLIYFQGTGAADDSGLPNDRFFAVRPEGSVSTLKIQRTERGDSAVYLCASSSTGSQFGELFFGEGSRLTVL.